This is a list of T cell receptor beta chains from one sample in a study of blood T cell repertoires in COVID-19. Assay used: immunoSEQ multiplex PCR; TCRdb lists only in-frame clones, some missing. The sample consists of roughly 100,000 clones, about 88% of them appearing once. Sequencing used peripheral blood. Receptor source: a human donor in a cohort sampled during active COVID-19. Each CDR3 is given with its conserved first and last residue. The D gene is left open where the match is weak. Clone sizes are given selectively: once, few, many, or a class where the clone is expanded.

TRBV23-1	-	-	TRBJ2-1	CASSQPIGERDNEQFF	TGCGCCAGCAGTCAACCGATCGGGGAAAGGGACAATGAGCAGTTCTTC
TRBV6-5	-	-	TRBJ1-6	CASSYSYRVDSPLHF	TGTGCCAGCAGTTACTCCTATAGAGTAGATTCACCCCTCCACTTT
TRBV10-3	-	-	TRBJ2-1	CAISEDLWLNEQFF	TGTGCCATCAGTGAGGATCTCTGGCTTAATGAGCAGTTCTTC
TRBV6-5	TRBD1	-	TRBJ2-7	CASNYRGRAYEQYF	TGTGCCAGCAACTACAGGGGGCGAGCCTACGAGCAGTACTTC
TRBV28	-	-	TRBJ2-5	CASSTDREGETQYF	TGTGCCAGCAGCACGGACAGGGAGGGGGAGACCCAGTACTTC
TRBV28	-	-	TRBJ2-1	CASSPTLLGDGDEQFF	TGTGCCAGCAGTCCCACCCTGCTCGGGGATGGCGATGAGCAGTTCTTC
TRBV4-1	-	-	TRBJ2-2	CASSQVGGTGELFF	TGCGCCAGCAGCCAAGTCGGAGGCACCGGGGAGCTGTTTTTT
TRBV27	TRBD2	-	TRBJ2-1	CASSLTLAGVGNEQFF	TGTGCCAGCAGTCTCACTCTAGCGGGAGTGGGAAATGAGCAGTTCTTC
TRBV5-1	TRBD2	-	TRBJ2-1	CASSAGLAGDNEQFF	TGCGCCAGCAGCGCCGGACTAGCGGGAGATAATGAGCAGTTCTTC
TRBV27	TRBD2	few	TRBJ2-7	CASSLTASGAYEQYF	TGTGCCAGCAGTTTAACGGCTAGCGGGGCCTACGAGCAGTACTTC
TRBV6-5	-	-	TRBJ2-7	CASSARLREYEQYF	TGTGCCAGCAGCGCCCGGCTCAGGGAATACGAGCAGTACTTC
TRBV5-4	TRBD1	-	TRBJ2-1	CASSRTGGLNEQFF	TGTGCCAGCTCCCGGACAGGGGGCTTGAATGAGCAGTTCTTC
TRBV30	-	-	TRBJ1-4	CAWKDSPNEKLFF	TGTGCCTGGAAGGACAGTCCTAATGAAAAACTGTTTTTT
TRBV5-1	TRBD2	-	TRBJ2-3	CASSSPTSGSTDTQYF	TGCGCCAGCAGCTCGCCGACTAGCGGGAGCACAGATACGCAGTATTTT
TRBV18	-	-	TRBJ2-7	CASSPPLLQGGYEQYF	TGTGCCAGCTCACCACCGCTCTTACAGGGTGGTTACGAGCAGTACTTC
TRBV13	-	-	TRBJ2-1	CASSEGASAYNEQFF	TGTGCCAGCAGCGAAGGGGCTAGCGCCTACAATGAGCAGTTCTTC
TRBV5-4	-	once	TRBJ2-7	CASSFSSSSSSPHEQYF	TGTGCCAGCAGCTTTTCTAGTAGTTCGTCTAGCCCCCACGAGCAGTACTTC
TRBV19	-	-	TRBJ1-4	CASRSGSTNEKLFF	TGTGCCAGTCGATCAGGGTCAACTAATGAAAAACTGTTTTTT
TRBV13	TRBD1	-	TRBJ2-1	CASSSRTGAGWNEQFF	TGTGCCAGCAGCTCAAGGACAGGGGCCGGATGGAATGAGCAGTTCTTC
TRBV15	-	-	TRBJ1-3	CATSRGSSGNTIYF	TGTGCCACCAGCAGAGGGAGCTCTGGAAACACCATATATTTT